The 32 T cell receptor beta chains listed next were all sequenced from one sample in a study of T cells in Graves' hyperthyroidism and ophthalmopathy (dated by TCRdb to between 2018 and 2021). Libraries were constructed by multiplex PCR. The instrument was an Illumina HiSeq 2000. The TCR beta CDR3 regions were amplified from the RNA transcripts. A first-round RT-PCR of the TCR CDR3 used the HTBI primer set with the Qiagen OneStep RT-PCR kit. Using fastp trimming at Q25 and MiXCR clonotype assembly, TCRdb reanalyzed the public sequencing data and kept in-frame beta chains. Entries are consolidated by CDR3 protein sequence, retaining the most common genes and DNA. Counted in this sample were over 550,000 distinct CDR3 sequences; roughly 17% of them appeared once. In total, the top ten clones hold around 19% of the sample. The material sequenced was blood. These receptors were taken from a woman in her late teens or twenties with Graves' hyperthyroidism.

There are many counts of this clonotype. The chain combines TRBV11-3 with TRBJ2-1; D possibly matches TRBD1 or TRBD2 (5 bases each). Germline CDR1 and CDR2: SGHNT and YENEEA. This CDR3 spans 16 amino acids. V was pared by 2 bases and J by 0 bases, with 11 bases between. The CDR3 here is CASSLRGVSSYNEQFF. CDR3 DNA: TGTGCCAGCAGCTTACGAGGGGTCAGCTCCTACAATGAGCAGTTCTTC. Using reference TRBV11-3 and TRBJ2-1 for the parts outside the CDR3, the full variable domain is EAGVVQSPRYKIIEKKQPVAFWCNPISGHNTLYWYLQNLGQGPELLIRYENEEAVDDSQLPKDRFSAERLKGVDSTLKIQPAELGDSAVYLCASSLRGVSSYNEQFFGPGTRLTVL.

This clonotype was picked up many times. The chain couples TRBV11-1 to TRBJ2-5; 9 positions match TRBD2. The CDR3 length is 14 residues. V shed 5 bases, J shed 2 bases, and the junction held 3 bases outside the gene matches. Germline CDR1 SGHAT, CDR2 FQDESV (reference sequence). The DNA for the CDR3 is TGTGCCAGCAGCGATCTAGCGGGGCAAGAGACCCAGTACTTC. This codes for CASSDLAGQETQYF.

The rearrangement joins TRBV4-2 to TRBJ1-4; 9 positions match TRBD1. In germline, CDR1 is LGHNA, CDR2 YNFKEQ. V gave up 0 bases and J gave up 8 bases; unmatched junction bases: 13. CDR3 length: 18 residues. CDR3 DNA sequence: TGTGCCAGCAGCCAAGACACCGGGACAGGGATGCTTAGGGAAAAACTGTTTTTT. As protein: CASSQDTGTGMLREKLFF.

Ten or more counts support this clonotype. The V call is TRBV20-1, the J call TRBJ2-5; TRBD2 aligns across 10 bases. The CDR3 length is 12 residues. V lost 6 bases, J lost 7 bases, and 5 bases stayed unmatched. Germline-derived CDR1 and CDR2 are DFQATT and SNEGSKA (reference sequence). CDR3 bases: TGCAGTGCCGGACTAGCGGAGACGACCCAGTACTTC. Amino acid sequence: CSAGLAETTQYF.

This clonotype was recorded only once. The V and J genes are TRBV19 and TRBJ1-5; 9 nucleotides agree with TRBD1. The V and J ends lost 9 bases and 0 bases, in that order; junction bases with no gene match: 12. Germline-derived CDR1 and CDR2 are LNHDA and SQIVND (reference sequence). The CDR3 sequence is 17 residues long. CDR3 sequence reads: CASQKQGARNSNQPQHF. The CDR3 region has the DNA TGTGCCAGCCAGAAACAGGGGGCACGGAATAGCAATCAGCCCCAGCATTTT.

Comment on this clonotype: Sequence at one end of the junction differs from germline and may be a read error. The rearrangement joins TRBV19 to TRBJ1-1, with 10 bases aligning to TRBD1. Germline CDR1 LNHDA, CDR2 SQIVND (reference sequence). The CDR3 has 15 residues. The CDR3 here is CASSSSGTGATGAFF. As DNA, the CDR3 is TGTGCCAGTAGTTCCTCCGGGACAGGGGCAACTGGAGCTTTCTTT.

This clonotype was recorded at least ten times. The V call is TRBV2, the J call TRBJ2-5; TRBD1 might be the D (5 bases). CDR3 size: 12 residues. Germline-derived CDR1 and CDR2 are SNHLY and FYNNEI. CDR3 in amino acids: CASHDSRETQYF. The CDR3 DNA reads as TGTGCAAGCCATGACAGTAGGGAGACCCAGTACTTC.

For this clonotype: The conserved final phenylalanine or tryptophan is absent from the CDR3, which likely points to a read error. The V gene is TRBV5-1, the J gene TRBJ1-2, with 10 bases lining up with TRBD1. V shed 3 bases and J 3 bases; nucleotides not matched to a gene: 2. Germline CDR1 SGHRS, CDR2 YFSETQ. This CDR3 has 14 amino acids. The CDR3 spells CASSYGQGDYGYTL. For the CDR3, the DNA is TGCGCCAGCAGCTATGGACAGGGGGACTATGGCTACACCCTC.

This clonotype was seen repeatedly, ten times or more. The J gene is TRBJ2-1, the V gene TRBV5-1; TRBD2 is a possible D gene (7 bases). CDR3 length: 12 residues. Trimming pared 7 bases from V and 8 bases from J, leaving 13 bases between. Germline values: CDR1 SGHRS, CDR2 YFSETQ. The CDR3 sequence: CASEGGDDEQFF. The CDR3 coding sequence is TGCGCCAGCGAGGGGGGGGACGATGAGCAGTTCTTC.

This clonotype came up a few times. The chain has TRBV15 and TRBJ2-2; 12 bases match TRBD1. Losses at the gene ends were 7 bases for V and 0 bases for J; bases not matched to a gene: 12. The germline V gene encodes CDR1 LNHNV and CDR2 YYDKDF (reference sequence). The CDR3 loop spans 19 amino acids. The CDR3 protein is CATKGGTGGKTANTGELFF. Written as DNA, the CDR3 is TGTGCCACCAAGGGCGGGACAGGGGGCAAAACTGCGAACACCGGGGAGCTGTTTTTT.

There are many counts of this clonotype. The chain uses TRBV3-1 and TRBJ2-7; D is undetermined. The germline V gene has CDR1 LGHDT and CDR2 YNNKEL (reference sequence). This CDR3 is 13 amino acids long. Between the trimmed V and J ends, which lost 0 bases and 4 bases, there was a span of 7 bases. CDR3 nucleotide sequence: TGTGCCAGCAGCCAAGATATGAGATACGAGCAGTACTTC. Translated: CASSQDMRYEQYF.

In its sample, this clonotype was seen many times. This chain links TRBV9 with TRBJ1-2, with D possibly TRBD1 on 5 matching bases. The CDR3 spans 16 residues. Between the trimmed V and J ends, which lost 0 bases and 4 bases, there was a span of 16 bases. Germline CDR1 SGDLS, CDR2 YYNGEE. This CDR3 reads CASSVGGEVPFYGYTF. CDR3 nucleotides: TGTGCCAGCAGCGTAGGAGGGGAAGTACCCTTCTATGGCTACACCTTC.

V and J are TRBV19 and TRBJ1-2, with D hard to call. Germline V lookup: CDR1 LNHDA, CDR2 SQIVND (reference sequence). The CDR3 has 13 amino acids. Trimming shortened V by 1 base and J by 5 bases, and 8 bases separated the two germline ends. The CDR3 DNA follows: TGTGCCAGTAGTATAGCGACGGAGTATGGCTACACCTTC. It yields the protein CASSIATEYGYTF.

The sample holds many counts of this clonotype. The V gene is TRBV20-1, the J gene TRBJ2-7; 7 bases fit TRBD1. J gave up 4 bases and V 1 base, and 10 bases lay outside the gene matches. CDR1 is DFQATT and CDR2 is SNEGSKA in the germline V gene (reference sequence). This CDR3 region has 15 residues. The chain's CDR3 is CSARGLRDRVYEQYF. For the CDR3, the DNA is TGCAGTGCTAGAGGCCTCCGGGACAGAGTTTACGAGCAGTACTTC.

This sequence joins TRBV20-1 and TRBJ2-5, with TRBD1 as a possible D gene (5 bases). V was clipped by 6 bases and J by 1 base, with 12 bases between them. Per germline, CDR1 DFQATT and CDR2 SNEGSKA (reference sequence). The CDR3 consists of 13 residues. CDR3 amino acids: CSATHRSQETQYF. Written as DNA, the CDR3 is TGCAGTGCGACTCACAGGTCCCAAGAGACCCAGTACTTC.

The gene calls are TRBV9 and TRBJ2-3; the D gene could be TRBD1 or TRBD2 (6 bases each). The V end lost 2 bases, the J end lost 1 base, and 11 bases lay between the germline ends. The CDR3 loop spans 15 amino acids. Germline V gives CDR1 SGDLS, CDR2 YYNGEE. This chain's CDR3 is CASSVWGAGTDTQYF. CDR3 coding DNA: TGTGCCAGCAGCGTGTGGGGGGCTGGCACAGATACGCAGTATTTT.

This clonotype was detected ten times or more. The chain joins TRBV11-2 to TRBJ1-4, with no clear D. Looked up from germline, CDR1 is SGHAT and CDR2 is FQNNGV. The CDR3 extends over 21 amino acids. With 2 bases removed from V and 0 bases from J, the gap between germline ends came to 25 bases. The CDR3: CASSLIQGGRTKNATNEKLFF. The CDR3 nucleotides read TGTGCCAGCAGCTTAATACAAGGTGGCAGAACTAAAAACGCAACTAATGAAAAACTGTTTTTT. Variable domain in full (rest from reference TRBV11-2 and TRBJ1-4): EAGVAQSPRYKIIEKRQSVAFWCNPISGHATLYWYQQILGQGPKLLIQFQNNGVVDDSQLPKDRFSAERLKGVDSTLKIQPAKLEDSAVYLCASSLIQGGRTKNATNEKLFFGSGTQLSVL.

At least ten counts were recorded for this clonotype. The chain has TRBV28 and TRBJ1-6, with 9 bases lining up with TRBD1. V shed 5 bases, J shed 7 bases, and the junction held 6 bases outside the gene matches. Germline V gives CDR1 MDHEN, CDR2 SYDVKM. The CDR3 sequence is 15 residues long. Here the CDR3 DNA reads TGTGCCAGCAGTATCGCCGACAGGGGGAATTCACCCCTCCACTTT. Translating gives CASSIADRGNSPLHF.

This clonotype was counted many times. The chain combines TRBV7-9 with TRBJ2-7; either TRBD1 or TRBD2 may supply D (6 bases each). CDR1 is SEHNR and CDR2 is FQNEAQ in the germline V gene (reference sequence). The CDR3 totals 14 residues. V gave up 3 bases and J gave up 5 bases, with 14 bases separating them. CDR3 protein: CASSFLRGLDEQYF. As DNA, the CDR3 is TGTGCCAGCAGCTTTCTACGGGGGCTGGACGAGCAGTACTTC.

The sample holds a few counts of this clonotype. This chain's CDR3 is CASSPDRGSYQPQHF. CDR3 DNA: TGTGCCAGCTCTCCCGACAGGGGAAGCTATCAGCCCCAGCATTTT. This rearrangement joins TRBV18 to TRBJ1-5; 8 bases agree with TRBD1. After removal of 6 bases from V and 5 bases from J, the junction contained 9 bases not matched to a gene. This CDR3 region has 15 residues. Germline V lookup: CDR1 KGHSH, CDR2 LQKENI.

This clonotype was counted ten times or more. The V gene is TRBV7-3, the J gene TRBJ2-1; 13 bases match TRBD2. The CDR3 loop spans 15 amino acids. CDR1 and CDR2 from the germline V gene are SGHTA and FQGTGA. V dropped 0 bases and J dropped 7; count of bases not matched to a gene: 0. CDR3 bases: TGTGCCAGCAGCTTAACGGGACTAGCGGGGAATGAGCAGTTCTTC. This translates into CASSLTGLAGNEQFF.

The chain has TRBV9 and TRBJ2-7; TRBD1 aligns across 9 bases. J was trimmed by 3 bases and V by 3 bases; bases with no gene match: 4. Looked up from germline, CDR1 is SGDLS and CDR2 is YYNGEE. This CDR3 has 14 amino acids. CDR3 in amino acids: CASSAAGQGYEQYF. The CDR3 DNA is TGTGCCAGCAGCGCCGCGGGACAGGGCTACGAGCAGTACTTC.

The table lists this clonotype with many counts. The chain uses TRBV6-5 and TRBJ1-6; D is uncertain. Germline V gene data show CDR1 as MNHEY and CDR2 as SVGAGI. Trimming left V 2 bases short and J 9 bases short, with 11 bases between. This CDR3 region has 14 residues. The CDR3 DNA reads TGTGCCAGCAGTTACGATTCGTGGAGTTCACCCCTCCACTTT. Protein: CASSYDSWSSPLHF.

At least ten counts were recorded for this clonotype. This chain uses TRBV30 with TRBJ2-7; tentatively, D is TRBD2 (5 bases). The ends were cut back, 0 bases at V and 5 bases at J, with 17 bases in the middle. The CDR3 is 15 amino acids. CDR1 is GTSNPN, CDR2 SVGIG, per germline (reference sequence). The CDR3 sequence: CAWSVRAARGNEQYF. CDR3 nucleotide sequence: TGTGCCTGGAGTGTGCGGGCAGCCCGAGGGAACGAGCAGTACTTC.

This clonotype was counted only a few times. V gene TRBV5-1 combines with J gene TRBJ2-3; D possibly corresponds to TRBD1 (6 bases). Per the germline V gene, CDR1 is SGHRS and CDR2 is YFSETQ. V lost 2 bases and J lost 0, with 16 bases in between. This CDR3 spans 17 amino acids. Here the CDR3 DNA reads TGCGCCAGCAGCTTTAATCCGGGACAACCTAGCACAGATACGCAGTATTTT. Translating gives CASSFNPGQPSTDTQYF.

About this clonotype itself: A single base separates this from a much larger clone, so it may be a read error. The chain has TRBV10-2 and TRBJ2-1, with 11 bases aligning to TRBD1. Germline V lookup: CDR1 WSHSY, CDR2 SAAADI. CDR3 length: 15 residues. CDR3 in amino acids: CASSVGQGAVNAQFF. Here the CDR3 DNA reads TGCGCCAGCAGTGTAGGACAGGGGGCAGTAAATGCGCAGTTCTTC.

This clonotype was found many times. V usage is TRBV2 and J usage is TRBJ2-2, with TRBD2 identical over 13 bases. With 5 bases clipped from V and 4 bases from J, the junction kept 7 bases outside the gene matches. Germline CDR1 and CDR2: SNHLY and FYNNEI. The CDR3 length is 17 residues. The CDR3: CASSILAGGLGTGELFF. The CDR3 DNA follows: TGTGCCAGCAGTATACTAGCGGGGGGGCTGGGCACCGGGGAGCTGTTTTTT. The complete variable domain, with remaining parts taken from reference TRBV2 and TRBJ2-2, reads EPEVTQTPSHQVTQMGQEVILRCVPISNHLYFYWYRQILGQKVEFLVSFYNNEISEKSEIFDDQFSVERPDGSNFTLKIRSTKLEDSAMYFCASSILAGGLGTGELFFGEGSRLTVL.

The gene calls are TRBV7-3 and TRBJ2-2, with 10 positions matching TRBD1. J lost 6 bases, V lost 5 bases, and 9 bases had no gene match. Germline assignment: CDR1 SGHTA and CDR2 FQGTGA. The CDR3 has 16 residues. In DNA form, the CDR3 reads TGTGCCAGCAGCCCAGACAGGGGGCTGATTCCCGGGGAGCTGTTTTTT. Translation gives CASSPDRGLIPGELFF. Based on the CDR3 plus reference TRBV7-3 and TRBJ2-2, the full variable domain is GAGVSQTPSNKVTEKGKYVELRCDPISGHTALYWYRQSLGQGPEFLIYFQGTGAADDSGLPNDRFFAVRPEGSVSTLKIQRTERGDSAVYLCASSPDRGLIPGELFFGEGSRLTVL.

There are many counts of this clonotype. The J gene is TRBJ2-7, the V gene TRBV6-1, with TRBD1 matching 7 bases. Trimming removed 5 bases from V and 4 bases from J; junction bases left unmatched: 8. Germline CDR1 and CDR2: MNHNS and SASEGT. The CDR3 has 14 amino acids. CDR3: CASSNRDRGYEQYF. DNA for the CDR3: TGTGCCAGCAGTAACCGGGACAGAGGATACGAGCAGTACTTC.

This clonotype was recorded many times. The chain uses TRBV6-5 and TRBJ1-1; no clear D gene. Trimming pared 1 base from V and 1 base from J, leaving 7 bases between. CDR3 length equals 14 residues. The V gene's germline CDR1 is MNHEY and CDR2 SVGAGI. In nucleotides, the CDR3 is TGTGCCAGCAGTTACTACGGAGCGAACACTGAAGCTTTCTTT. Translation: CASSYYGANTEAFF.

This clonotype came up many times. J is TRBJ2-1 and V is TRBV5-1; possible D gene TRBD2, 7 bases. The V gene lost 6 bases and the J gene lost 0 bases, with 19 bases spanning the gap. This CDR3 is 17 amino acids long. The germline V gene encodes CDR1 SGHRS and CDR2 YFSETQ. The CDR3 bases are TGCGCCAGCACAGGGGACTACCATCCAAGCTCCTACAATGAGCAGTTCTTC. Translating it yields CASTGDYHPSSYNEQFF.

This clonotype occurred many times. J is TRBJ2-3 and V is TRBV12-5, with a weak D call TRBD2 (6 bases). The CDR3 has 17 amino acids. With 2 bases removed from V and 3 bases from J, the gap between germline ends came to 18 bases. Germline V gene sequence: CDR1 LGHNT, CDR2 FRNRAP. As DNA, the CDR3 is TGTGCTAGTGGTTTGCCCCGGACGGTTGGGGGGACAGATACGCAGTATTTT. Translation gives CASGLPRTVGGTDTQYF.